The clone carrying this T cell receptor beta chain is labeled medium-sized. Its antigen is not identified. The CDR3 covers 16 residues. Germline assignment: CDR1 MNHNS and CDR2 SASEGT. The V end was cut by 7 bases, the J end by 6 bases, with 23 bases between. This specimen belongs to a study of T cell repertoires in aging, cancer and after chemotherapy. Background on the study: Healthy donor repertoires were recorded over several months to years and showed clear clonal overlap.

TCR beta rearrangements were amplified from peripheral blood genomic DNA. Rearranged V-D-J TRB sequences were amplified with a mixed TRB-A/B primer pool. A single record per CDR3 protein comes from TCRdb applying MiXCR to the multiplex PCR reads. The sample consists of some 8,000 distinct CDR3 sequences, around 30% of them appearing once. Study-level points and caveats: In healthy donors, age-related TCR diversity loss mainly reflected lost richness. Median generation probability rose over the chemotherapy interval in each cancer cohort, suggesting rebound thymic output.

Sequences were obtained from blood. The TCR originated in a human donor in good health. This chain links TRBV6-1 with TRBJ2-3, with D uncertain. CDR3 DNA: TGTGCCAGCACCCGAACGTGGGGTCTAACCCGGGATACGCAGTATTTT. This gives the protein CASTRTWGLTRDTQYF.